This T cell receptor (beta chain) was documented in a study of T cell repertoires in cytomegalovirus infection. As for the study in general: Based on public TCR beta signatures, there were indications of CMV infection and of a matching HLA type.

A few counts support this clonotype. Its antigen is unknown. CDR1 is MRHNA and CDR2 is SNTAGT in the germline V gene. The CDR3 extends over 16 amino acids. Trimming stripped 5 bases from V and 0 bases from J, with 14 bases between. Using its own MiXCR run on the reads, TCRdb lists one record per CDR3 protein. Among nearly 550,000 distinct CDR3 sequences listed, 15% to 20% were seen once. Study-level results: The cumulative frequency of public TCR beta families distinguished individuals who carried CMV together with the relevant HLA. Dominant in the ex vivo response were TCR beta clonotypes restricted by HLA-C and specific for CMV.

The chain uses TRBV6-4 and TRBJ1-5; D not certain. The receptor comes from a human donor in good health (CMV status not recorded). Some clones in this sample may be carry-over from other donors' samples. The source material was CD8+ T cells from PBMCs. The CDR3 nucleotides read TGTGCCAGCAGTTATCTGGCAGAGCTTAGCAATCAGCCCCAGCATTTT. It translates to CASSYLAELSNQPQHF.